This T cell receptor (beta chain) came from a study of cytomegalovirus exposure and HLA in healthy donors. Broader study findings: Sequencing likely generated an artifact that appeared as a cluster of highly shared sequence variants. Reportedly, fewer N-insertions than the approximately 690-donor mean appeared in an Asian-associated ancestry cluster in a later analysis. Reported performance of the classifier showed diagnosis of cytomegalovirus status with high specificity and sensitivity. For TCR beta chains, V- and J-gene trimming was later linked to a missense DCLRE1C variant.

Researchers ran the PCR with 60 Vbeta and 13 Jbeta primers. Produced via immunoSEQ multiplex PCR; TCRdb's table is partial and in-frame only. Among approximately 90,000 clones, less than 80% were seen once, and the ten largest hold around 1.5%. This clone was picked up one time. The antigen is unknown. V gave up 5 bases and J gave up 2 bases; unmatched junction bases: 3. There are 15 residues in the CDR3. Germline CDR1 SGHTA, CDR2 FQGNSA. The TCR comes from a male donor in good health and CMV-seronegative. Sequencing used PBMCs. V and J are TRBV7-2 and TRBJ2-7; 13 nucleotides line up with TRBD2. CDR3 DNA sequence: TGTGCCAGCAGCCGAGGGACTAGCGGGACCTACGAGCAGTACTTC. It specifies CASSRGTSGTYEQYF.